Following are 17 T cell receptor beta chains from one sample sequenced in a study of blood T cell repertoires in COVID-19. The assay was immunoSEQ multiplex PCR, and TCRdb's table has in-frame clones only and misses some. The table records about 270,000 clones, around 92% of them present only once. Input material: peripheral blood. Every receptor here comes from a person between 18 and 35 years old with COVID-19, enrolled during active disease.

V gene TRBV9 combines with J gene TRBJ1-6, with D perhaps TRBD1 (6 bases). The germline CDR1 and CDR2 sequences are SGDLS and YYNGEE. V was cut by 5 bases and J by 7 bases, with 7 bases left in between. The CDR3 length is 12 residues. CDR3 amino acids: CASRQGNSPLHF. CDR3 DNA sequence: TGTGCCAGCAGACAGGGCAATTCACCCCTCCACTTT.

In this sample, this clone turned up once. This chain links TRBV6-5 with TRBJ1-1, with D possibly matching TRBD1 (5 bases). Germline lookup yields CDR1 MNHEY and CDR2 SVGAGI. This CDR3 region has 14 residues. With 5 bases removed from V and 3 bases from J, the gap between germline ends came to 13 bases. CDR3 sequence reads: CASSRGEFYTEAFF. CDR3 in DNA: TGTGCCAGCAGTCGGGGGGAGTTTTACACTGAAGCTTTCTTT.

The CDR3 sequence: CASSEYQQGRTGELFF. In nucleotides, the CDR3 is TGTGCCAGCAGTGAATATCAACAGGGGAGGACCGGGGAGCTGTTTTTT. V usage is TRBV25-1 and J usage is TRBJ2-2; D possibly corresponds to TRBD1 (7 bases). Trimming cost V 0 bases and J 5 bases, with 13 bases left between them. In germline, CDR1 is MGHDK, CDR2 SYGVNS. The CDR3 has 16 residues.

This clone was picked up one time. The rearrangement uses TRBV28 and TRBJ2-2; TRBD2 is a possible D gene (6 bases). Trimming removed 4 bases from V and 4 bases from J, with 13 bases in between. This CDR3 is built from 15 residues. Germline lookup yields CDR1 MDHEN and CDR2 SYDVKM. The CDR3 protein is CASSWTGVGTGELFF. The CDR3 DNA reads as TGTGCCAGCAGTTGGACGGGAGTTGGCACCGGGGAGCTGTTTTTT.

This clone was observed a single time. The genes are TRBV6-5 and TRBJ2-1; 7 bases are a match to TRBD1. V gave up 5 bases and J gave up 1 base; unmatched junction bases: 2. The CDR3 spans 14 residues. In germline, CDR1 is MNHEY, CDR2 SVGAGI. This CDR3 reads CASSRQGSYNEQFF. The CDR3 coding sequence is TGTGCCAGCAGTAGACAGGGATCCTACAATGAGCAGTTCTTC.

The genes are TRBV7-2 and TRBJ2-7; TRBD1 matches at 7 bases. Germline-derived CDR1 and CDR2 are SGHTA and FQGNSA. V was clipped by 7 bases and J by 4 bases; unmatched bases: 10. The CDR3 sequence is 14 residues long. The CDR3 DNA reads TGTGCCAGCACCCCAAGACAGGGAATTTACGAGCAGTACTTC. Translation: CASTPRQGIYEQYF.

The chain joins TRBV7-8 to TRBJ2-5, with D maybe TRBD2 (5 bases). Germline V gives CDR1 SGHVS, CDR2 FQNEAQ. The germline V and J ends were trimmed by 1 base and 4 bases, with 16 bases remaining between them. CDR3 length: 16 residues. CDR3 sequence reads: CASSLVHRAEGETQYF. The DNA for the CDR3 is TGTGCCAGCAGCTTAGTACACAGAGCAGAGGGAGAGACCCAGTACTTC.

This sequence joins TRBV4-1 and TRBJ1-2, with D possibly matching TRBD1 (5 bases). V lost 0 bases, J lost 8 bases, and 13 bases lay in between. Germline V lookup: CDR1 MGHRA, CDR2 YSYEKL. The CDR3 length is 14 residues. The CDR3 loop reads CASSQDQGATGYTF. For the CDR3, the DNA is TGCGCCAGCAGCCAAGATCAGGGTGCCACCGGCTACACCTTC.

The chain recombines TRBV16 with TRBJ1-5; perhaps TRBD1 as D (6 bases). The CDR3 spans 15 residues. The germline V gene has CDR1 KGHSY and CDR2 FQNENV. Trimming took off 0 bases at V and 3 bases at J, with 9 bases between the two ends. Here the CDR3 reads CASSQSSGDNQPQHF. The CDR3 region has the DNA TGTGCCAGCAGCCAATCTTCAGGGGACAATCAGCCCCAGCATTTT.

The chain links TRBV6-4 to TRBJ1-5; D unclear. The germline V gene encodes CDR1 MRHNA and CDR2 SNTAGT. Between the trimmed V and J ends, which lost 2 bases and 10 bases, there was a span of 12 bases. This CDR3 has 13 amino acids. For the CDR3, the DNA is TGTGCCAGCAGTGACGGGCCCGCCCGTCCCCAGCATTTT. It yields the protein CASSDGPARPQHF.

J is TRBJ1-3 and V is TRBV9; D possibly corresponds to TRBD1 (5 bases). Looked up from germline, CDR1 is SGDLS and CDR2 is YYNGEE. The CDR3 spans 14 residues. V gave up 4 bases and J gave up 5 bases, with 13 bases separating them. CDR3 loop: CASSPQGYRNTIYF. The DNA of the CDR3 is TGTGCCAGCAGCCCCCAGGGATACAGAAACACCATATATTTT. The full variable domain, its missing parts supplied by reference TRBV9 and TRBJ1-3, is DSGVTQTPKHLITATGQRVTLRCSPRSGDLSVYWYQQSLDQGLQFLIQYYNGEERAKGNILERFSAQQFPDLHSELNLSSLELGDSALYFCASSPQGYRNTIYFGEGSWLTVV.

This sequence joins TRBV28 and TRBJ2-7, with D perhaps TRBD1 (6 bases). Germline V gives CDR1 MDHEN, CDR2 SYDVKM. V dropped 6 bases and J dropped 0 bases, with 12 bases sitting between them. This CDR3 region has 14 residues. In DNA form, the CDR3 reads TGTGCCAGCAGGTCAGGACAGTACTCCTACGAGCAGTACTTC. Its translation is CASRSGQYSYEQYF.

The CDR3 DNA is TGTGCCAGCAGCCCTCACCTAGCGGGAGGGCCCTACGAGCAGTACTTC. This sequence encodes CASSPHLAGGPYEQYF. The V call is TRBV7-2, the J call TRBJ2-7, with TRBD2 matching 12 bases. The V gene end was trimmed by 5 bases and the J gene end by 2 bases; junction bases not matched to a gene: 7. The CDR3 runs 16 residues. Germline V gene data show CDR1 as SGHTA and CDR2 as FQGNSA. The full variable domain, its missing parts supplied by reference TRBV7-2 and TRBJ2-7, is GAGVSQSPSNKVTEKGKDVELRCDPISGHTALYWYRQSLGQGLEFLIYFQGNSAPDKSGLPSDRFSAERTGGSVSTLTIQRTQQEDSAVYLCASSPHLAGGPYEQYFGPGTRLTVT.

The chain combines TRBV7-8 with TRBJ2-3; D possibly corresponds to TRBD1 (6 bases). Trimming shortened V by 2 bases and J by 6 bases, and 15 bases separated the two germline ends. The CDR3 totals 15 residues. Germline loops: CDR1 SGHVS, CDR2 FQNEAQ. The CDR3: CASSLLVDQGDTQYF. For the CDR3, the DNA is TGTGCCAGCAGCTTACTAGTCGATCAGGGGGATACGCAGTATTTT.

The chain employs TRBV7-9 and TRBJ2-1; 10 bases agree with TRBD1. The CDR3 contains 15 residues. The V gene's germline CDR1 is SEHNR and CDR2 FQNEAQ (reference sequence). V shed 3 bases and J 7 bases; nucleotides not matched to a gene: 6. This CDR3 reads CASSFGQGDWNEQFF. In DNA form, the CDR3 reads TGTGCCAGCAGCTTTGGACAGGGGGACTGGAATGAGCAGTTCTTC.

For the CDR3, the DNA is TGTGCTAGTGGTGAACACGTCGAGCAGTACTTC. Its protein is CASGEHVEQYF. V usage is TRBV12-5 and J usage is TRBJ2-7; no clear D gene. The V gene's germline CDR1 is LGHNT and CDR2 FRNRAP. The CDR3 length is 11 residues. V was shortened by 5 bases and J by 6 bases, with 8 bases between the two germline ends.

The table lists this clone with a count of one. The chain uses TRBV24-1 and TRBJ2-2; possible D gene TRBD1, 8 bases. CDR1 is KGHDR and CDR2 is SFDVKD in the germline V gene. This CDR3 is built from 16 residues. V lost 3 bases and J lost 3, with 13 bases in between. The CDR3 region has the DNA TGTGCCACCAGTGATCAAACAGGGGGGGACACCGGGGAGCTGTTTTTT. This encodes CATSDQTGGDTGELFF.